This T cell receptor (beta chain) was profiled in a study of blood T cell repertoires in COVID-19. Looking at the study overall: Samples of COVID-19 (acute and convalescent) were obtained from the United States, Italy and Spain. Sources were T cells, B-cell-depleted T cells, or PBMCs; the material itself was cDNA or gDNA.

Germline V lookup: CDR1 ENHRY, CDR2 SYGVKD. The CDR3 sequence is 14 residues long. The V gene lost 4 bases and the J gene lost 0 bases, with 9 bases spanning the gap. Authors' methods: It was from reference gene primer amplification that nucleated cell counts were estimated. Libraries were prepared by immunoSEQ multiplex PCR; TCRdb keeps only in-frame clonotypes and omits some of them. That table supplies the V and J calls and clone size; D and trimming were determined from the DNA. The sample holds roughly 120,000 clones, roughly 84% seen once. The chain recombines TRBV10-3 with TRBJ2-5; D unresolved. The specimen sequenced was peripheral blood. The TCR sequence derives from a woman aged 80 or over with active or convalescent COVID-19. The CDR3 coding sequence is TGTGCCATCAGTGTGGGCCAGAACCAAGAGACCCAGTACTTC. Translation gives CAISVGQNQETQYF.